Below are 25 T cell receptor beta chains sequenced from a single sample in a study of vaccination and CD4 T cells after COVID-19. Cultured CD4+ T-cell DNA underwent Oncomine TCR Beta short-read sequencing. TCRdb used MiXCR to reprocess the PCR reads, holding one entry per CDR3 protein. The data contain 23,000 or so distinct CDR3 sequences, around 46% of them singletons. Noted time point: late sampling 161 to 241 days after vaccination in three convalescent patients. Treatment defined: roughly nine-day PBMC culture with coronavirus spike peptide pools or control peptides (ViraFEST assay). Antigens for these TCRs are unknown. The sequencing used CD4+ T cells from blood, cultured in vitro, collected about 7 months after SARS-CoV-2 vaccination. The source is a human donor who had recovered from COVID-19.

This clonotype was counted only a few times. The V and J genes are TRBV6-5 and TRBJ1-1; D gene ambiguous. Trimming pared 6 bases from V and 1 base from J, leaving 12 bases between. The germline CDR1 and CDR2 sequences are MNHEY and SVGAGI. The CDR3 covers 14 residues. CDR3: CASRYSPQNTEAFF. CDR3 bases: TGTGCCAGCAGATACAGCCCCCAGAACACTGAAGCTTTCTTT.

The chain recombines TRBV6-1 with TRBJ1-3, with D unresolved. The CDR3 extends over 13 amino acids. The V gene's germline CDR1 is MNHNS and CDR2 SASEGT. The V end lost 7 bases, the J end lost 4 bases, and 11 bases lay between the germline ends. The chain's CDR3 is CASTIAQGNTIYF. CDR3 in DNA: TGTGCCAGCACTATAGCCCAGGGAAACACCATATATTTT.

This rearrangement joins TRBV21-1 to TRBJ2-5; TRBD1, the table's D call, was not compared with the DNA. TRBV21-1 is a listed pseudogene. The CDR3 consists of 15 residues. The DNA of the CDR3 is TGTGCCAGCAGCAAAGCTAGGGGCACCCAAGAGACCCAGTACTTC. This gives the protein CASSKARGTQETQYF.

This sequence joins TRBV7-2 and TRBJ2-7; 8 positions match TRBD1. After removal of 5 bases from V and 0 bases from J, the junction contained 6 bases not matched to a gene. The germline CDR1 and CDR2 sequences are SGHTA and FQGNSA. The length of the CDR3 is 15 residues. CDR3 bases: TGTGCCAGCAGCCCCAAGACAGGGGCCTCCTACGAGCAGTACTTC. It codes for CASSPKTGASYEQYF.

By its share, this clonotype is large. The rearrangement joins TRBV20-1 to TRBJ2-3; D not resolved. Trimming cost V 0 bases and J 6 bases, with 13 bases left between them. Germline CDR1 and CDR2: DFQATT and SNEGSKA (reference sequence). The CDR3 has 14 amino acids. CDR3 nucleotide sequence: TGCAGTGCTAGAGATAGGCGGTTCTGGGATACGCAGTATTTT. Encoded protein: CSARDRRFWDTQYF.

The V gene is TRBV28, the J gene TRBJ1-2; D unresolved. Germline CDR1 MDHEN, CDR2 SYDVKM. Trimming stripped 6 bases from V and 5 bases from J, with 16 bases between. CDR3 length: 14 residues. The CDR3 loop is CASSDLAAVYGYTF. CDR3 DNA: TGTGCCAGCAGCGATCTAGCGGCTGTTTATGGCTACACCTTC.

The V and J genes are TRBV27 and TRBJ1-5; a possible D gene is TRBD1 (6 bases). Trimming removed 5 bases from V and 5 bases from J, with 19 bases in between. Germline CDR1 MNHEY, CDR2 SMNVEV (reference sequence). The CDR3 extends over 16 amino acids. For the CDR3, the DNA is TGTGCCAGCAGTCCAGCGGACAGCTCCGTTTATCAGCCCCAGCATTTT. It is translated as CASSPADSSVYQPQHF.

The chain is built from TRBV10-3 and TRBJ2-4; D possibly uses TRBD1 or TRBD2 (5 bases each). With 5 bases removed from V and 7 bases from J, the gap between germline ends came to 12 bases. CDR1 and CDR2 (germline): ENHRY, SYGVKD. There are 13 residues in the CDR3. This CDR3 is CAISSEEGNIQYF. In DNA form, the CDR3 reads TGTGCCATCAGTAGCGAAGAGGGGAACATTCAGTACTTC.

This clonotype was recorded a few times. The chain has TRBV19 and TRBJ1-6, with unresolved D. V dropped 3 bases and J dropped 5 bases, with 11 bases sitting between them. Looked up from germline, CDR1 is LNHDA and CDR2 is SQIVND (reference sequence). This CDR3 is built from 15 residues. The CDR3: CASSILHANNSPLHF. For the CDR3, the DNA is TGTGCCAGTAGTATCTTACACGCGAATAATTCACCCCTCCACTTT.

The rearrangement joins TRBV27 to TRBJ2-3, with 7 bases fitting TRBD2. CDR1 is MNHEY and CDR2 is SMNVEV in the germline V gene (reference sequence). Trimming removed 2 bases from V and 7 bases from J; junction bases left unmatched: 9. This CDR3 is 15 amino acids long. CDR3 amino acids: CASSLTGGLRNTQYF. CDR3 DNA sequence: TGTGCCAGCAGTTTAACGGGGGGACTTAGGAATACGCAGTATTTT.

This clonotype has a handful of counts. The genes are TRBV7-2 and TRBJ1-2; the D is unclear. Germline CDR1 and CDR2: SGHTA and FQGNSA. V lost 6 bases, J lost 7 bases, and 12 bases lay in between. The CDR3 consists of 12 residues. CDR3 region: CASRVGSRGYTF. Written as DNA, the CDR3 is TGTGCCAGCAGGGTCGGAAGCCGTGGCTACACCTTC. Variable domain in full (rest from reference TRBV7-2 and TRBJ1-2): GAGVSQSPSNKVTEKGKDVELRCDPISGHTALYWYRQSLGQGLEFLIYFQGNSAPDKSGLPSDRFSAERTGGSVSTLTIQRTQQEDSAVYLCASRVGSRGYTFGSGTRLTVV.

This clonotype was picked up a small number of times. This chain connects TRBV6-1 to TRBJ2-7; D may match TRBD1 or TRBD2 (5 bases each). Trimming left V 2 bases short and J 5 bases short, with 10 bases between. The CDR3 sequence is 13 residues long. Germline CDR1 reads MNHNS; CDR2 reads SASEGT. In DNA form, the CDR3 reads TGTGCCAGCAGTGAACGGGGCGGGCACGAGCAGTACTTC. Encoded protein: CASSERGGHEQYF.

J is TRBJ2-5 and V is TRBV7-9, with 12 bases that match TRBD1. The CDR3 covers 16 residues. Trimming removed 3 bases from V and 4 bases from J; junction bases left unmatched: 6. The V gene's germline CDR1 is SEHNR and CDR2 FQNEAQ (reference sequence). CDR3 in amino acids: CASSLGGTGGRETQYF. In DNA form, the CDR3 reads TGTGCCAGCAGCTTGGGAGGGACAGGGGGCAGAGAGACCCAGTACTTC.

The chain combines TRBV27 with TRBJ1-2; D possibly corresponds to TRBD1 (6 bases). The CDR3 is 17 residues long. V lost 2 bases and J lost 7, with 23 bases in between. Per the germline V gene, CDR1 is MNHEY and CDR2 is SMNVEV (reference sequence). The CDR3 loop reads CASSLSFMPDRRGGYTF. The CDR3 nucleotides read TGTGCCAGCAGTTTAAGCTTTATGCCCGACAGGAGAGGTGGCTACACCTTC.

The rearrangement uses TRBV18 and TRBJ1-1, with D possibly matching TRBD1 (6 bases). V lost 0 bases to trimming and J lost 0 bases, with 8 bases between them. Germline CDR1 KGHSH, CDR2 LQKENI. The CDR3 sequence is 15 residues long. Here the CDR3 DNA reads TGTGCCAGCTCACCACCTACAGGGTTGAACACTGAAGCTTTCTTT. Protein product: CASSPPTGLNTEAFF.

This sequence joins TRBV6-1 and TRBJ1-5, with TRBD1 identical over 12 bases. The CDR3 totals 20 residues. CDR1 is MNHNS and CDR2 is SASEGT in the germline V gene. Trimming at V came to 6 bases and at J to 1 base, leaving 16 bases not matched to a gene. The CDR3 region is CASSEFRDRGRRVSNQPQHF. For the CDR3, the DNA is TGTGCCAGCAGCGAATTCCGGGACAGGGGGCGGAGGGTGAGCAATCAGCCCCAGCATTTT.

The chain combines TRBV7-2 with TRBJ1-1; D is perhaps TRBD1 (5 bases). CDR1 and CDR2 from the germline V gene are SGHTA and FQGNSA. V was cut by 4 bases and J by 0 bases, with 12 bases left in between. This CDR3 comprises 15 residues. The CDR3 reads CASSSGRRLNTEAFF. The CDR3 DNA follows: TGTGCCAGCAGCTCGGGACGGAGATTGAACACTGAAGCTTTCTTT.

Only a few counts were recorded for this clonotype. The chain carries TRBV7-2 and TRBJ2-3, with D unclear. The CDR3 runs 12 residues. Germline V gives CDR1 SGHTA, CDR2 FQGNSA. V gave up 5 bases and J gave up 2 bases, with 5 bases separating them. The CDR3 here is CASSRLTDTQYF. The CDR3 DNA sequence: TGTGCCAGCAGCAGGCTCACAGATACGCAGTATTTT. Based on the CDR3 plus reference TRBV7-2 and TRBJ2-3, the full variable domain is GAGVSQSPSNKVTEKGKDVELRCDPISGHTALYWYRQSLGQGLEFLIYFQGNSAPDKSGLPSDRFSAERTGGSVSTLTIQRTQQEDSAVYLCASSRLTDTQYFGPGTRLTVL.

This clonotype has more than one count but fewer than ten. The gene calls are TRBV15 and TRBJ2-3; no firm D call. The V and J ends lost 1 base and 6 bases respectively, with 14 bases between them. Germline V gives CDR1 LNHNV, CDR2 YYDKDF (reference sequence). The CDR3 runs to 15 residues. The CDR3 coding sequence is TGTGCCACCAGCAGAGCCCCGAGGACCGAGGATACGCAGTATTTT. Amino acids: CATSRAPRTEDTQYF. The whole variable domain, filled in from reference TRBV15 and TRBJ2-3, reads DAMVIQNPRYQVTQFGKPVTLSCSQTLNHNVMYWYQQKSSQAPKLLFHYYDKDFNNEADTPDNFQSRRPNTSFCFLDIRSPGLGDTAMYLCATSRAPRTEDTQYFGPGTRLTVL.

The chain couples TRBV20-1 to TRBJ2-3; a weak D match, TRBD1 (5 bases). Germline values: CDR1 DFQATT, CDR2 SNEGSKA (reference sequence). The CDR3 extends over 13 amino acids. Trimming pared 3 bases from V and 6 bases from J, leaving 13 bases between. Here the CDR3 DNA reads TGCAGTGCTAGTACAGGTGTAGGGGATACGCAGTATTTT. Translation gives CSASTGVGDTQYF.

A few counts support this clonotype. This sequence joins TRBV20-1 and TRBJ2-3; the D is unclear. The CDR3 is 11 residues long. V lost 6 bases to trimming and J lost 6 bases, with 10 bases between them. Germline CDR1 DFQATT, CDR2 SNEGSKA (reference sequence). As DNA, the CDR3 is TGCAGTGCCCAGGTAGAGGATACGCAGTATTTT. Residues: CSAQVEDTQYF.

V gene TRBV24-1 combines with J gene TRBJ2-1; TRBD2 agrees at 15 bases. The CDR3 extends over 18 amino acids. Trimming cost V 3 bases and J 7 bases; bases outside gene matches: 9. CDR1 is KGHDR and CDR2 is SFDVKD in the germline V gene. CDR3 bases: TGTGCCACCAGTGATCCGGGACTAGCGGGAGGCATATCGAATGAGCAGTTCTTC. Amino acid sequence: CATSDPGLAGGISNEQFF.

The gene calls are TRBV7-6 and TRBJ1-6, with D tentatively TRBD1 (6 bases). Germline CDR1 SGHVS, CDR2 FNYEAQ. V was clipped by 1 base and J by 7 bases, with 11 bases between them. The CDR3 sequence is 15 residues long. The chain's CDR3 is CASSLEGGRNSPLHF. CDR3 DNA sequence: TGTGCCAGCAGCTTAGAGGGGGGTAGGAATTCACCCCTCCACTTT. Drawing the rest from reference TRBV7-6 and TRBJ1-6, the complete variable domain is GAGVSQSPRYKVTKRGQDVALRCDPISGHVSLYWYRQALGQGPEFLTYFNYEAQQDKSGLPNDRFSAERPEGSISTLTIQRTEQRDSAMYRCASSLEGGRNSPLHFGNGTRLTVT.

CDR3 DNA sequence: TGTGCCAGCAGTGAAGCGGTTAGCGGGAGTAGTCAGTATTTT. Translation: CASSEAVSGSSQYF. The chain recombines TRBV6-1 with TRBJ2-3; TRBD2 matches 9 bases. CDR1 is MNHNS, CDR2 SASEGT, per germline. This CDR3 is built from 14 residues. J gave up 12 bases and V 0 bases, and 7 bases lay outside the gene matches.

The chain carries TRBV7-3 and TRBJ2-2, with a possible D match to TRBD2 (5 bases). Germline loops: CDR1 SGHTA, CDR2 FQGTGA. The CDR3 is made up of 13 amino acids. The ends were cut back, 5 bases at V and 5 bases at J, with 9 bases in the middle. The CDR3 here is CASSLWTTGELFF. As DNA, the CDR3 is TGTGCCAGCAGCCTATGGACTACCGGGGAGCTGTTTTTT.